What follows describes a single T cell receptor beta chain. Its antigen is not identified. Vbeta (60) and Jbeta (13) primers were used in the PCR. TCRdb keeps only in-frame clones here, not all; method: immunoSEQ multiplex PCR. The table has over 150,000 clones, around 82% seen once. This CDR3 has 14 residues. CDR1 is WSHSY, CDR2 SAAADI, per germline. The ends were cut back, 3 bases at V and 3 bases at J, with 10 bases in the middle. This record comes from a study of cytomegalovirus exposure and HLA in healthy donors. Study findings and constraints: An analysis done earlier found most TCR beta V segments productive about 87% or about 30% of the time.

Sequenced sample: PBMCs. The clonotype was recovered from a woman in her 50s in good health and CMV-seropositive. The chain recombines TRBV10-2 with TRBJ2-3; D remains ambiguous. CDR3 sequence reads: CASSDGQSTDTQYF. DNA of the CDR3: TGCGCCAGCAGTGATGGGCAGTCTACAGATACGCAGTATTTT.